The 22 T cell receptor beta chains below come from one sample, sequenced in a study of shared clonotypes between healthy human individuals. Profiled with immunoSEQ multiplex PCR; TCRdb holds only in-frame clones, not every one. The sample holds approximately 1.5 million clones, 97% to 99% seen once. Specimen: naive CD4+ T cells sorted from blood. Subset here: CD45RA+ positively selected. The receptors derive from a man younger than 40 in good health.

The CDR3 nucleotides read TGTGCCAGCAGACAGACAGCCCTCTATGGCTACACCTTC. Protein product: CASRQTALYGYTF. The chain employs TRBV28 and TRBJ1-2; D is perhaps TRBD1 (5 bases). Germline V gene data show CDR1 as MDHEN and CDR2 as SYDVKM. The CDR3 spans 13 residues. V lost 6 bases to trimming and J lost 4 bases, with 12 bases between them.

The gene calls are TRBV10-1 and TRBJ2-2; perhaps TRBD1 as D (6 bases). The CDR3 runs to 15 residues. The V end lost 4 bases, the J end lost 2 bases, and 11 bases lay between the germline ends. Germline CDR1 WNHNN, CDR2 SYGVQD (reference sequence). The CDR3 region has the DNA TGCGCCAGCAGTGGGAAACAGGGAAACACCGGGGAGCTGTTTTTT. The encoded protein is CASSGKQGNTGELFF.

This chain links TRBV19 with TRBJ2-5; D is uncertain. Trimming removed 3 bases from V and 2 bases from J, with 10 bases in between. From germline, CDR1 is LNHDA and CDR2 SQIVND (reference sequence). This CDR3 is built from 14 residues. The CDR3, as DNA: TGTGCCAGTAGTATGGGGTACAGTCAAGAGACCCAGTACTTC. Translated, it gives CASSMGYSQETQYF.

The chain recombines TRBV10-3 with TRBJ2-3; TRBD2 agrees at 15 bases. The CDR3 runs 16 residues. The ends lost 9 bases at V and 4 bases at J; junction bases unmatched: 8. Germline V gene lookup returns CDR1 ENHRY and CDR2 SYGVKD. The CDR3 DNA reads TGTGCCATAAGCGCGGGACTAGCGGGAGGCGCAGATACGCAGTATTTT. Its protein product is CAISAGLAGGADTQYF.

CDR3 coding DNA: TGTGCCAGCAGTTCCTTATTGGACAGGGGTCAGACCCAGTACTTC. The encoded protein is CASSSLLDRGQTQYF. The rearrangement uses TRBV28 and TRBJ2-5; the match to TRBD1 covers 9 bases. Losses at the gene ends were 4 bases for V and 6 bases for J; bases not matched to a gene: 9. Germline assignment: CDR1 MDHEN and CDR2 SYDVKM. This CDR3 region has 15 residues.

The V gene is TRBV2, the J gene TRBJ2-1; D is uncertain. Germline V gives CDR1 SNHLY, CDR2 FYNNEI. This CDR3 is 14 amino acids long. The germline V and J ends were trimmed by 5 bases and 2 bases, with 10 bases remaining between them. Here the CDR3 reads CASSSPRAYNEQFF. Here the CDR3 DNA reads TGTGCCAGCAGTTCGCCCAGAGCCTACAATGAGCAGTTCTTC.

J is TRBJ1-1 and V is TRBV7-2, with D possibly being TRBD1 (5 bases). CDR1 and CDR2 from the germline V gene are SGHTA and FQGNSA. Trimming took 5 bases from V and 1 from J, leaving 8 bases between them. The CDR3 runs to 13 residues. The CDR3 DNA reads TGTGCCAGCAGCCAAGGGGCGAACACTGAAGCTTTCTTT. This encodes CASSQGANTEAFF.

The chain uses TRBV9 and TRBJ2-1; TRBD1 matches 8 bases. CDR3 size: 14 residues. CDR1 and CDR2 (germline): SGDLS, YYNGEE. V gave up 3 bases and J gave up 5 bases; unmatched junction bases: 4. In nucleotides, the CDR3 is TGTGCCAGCAGCGGAAGGACAGGGCACAATGAGCAGTTCTTC. Protein product: CASSGRTGHNEQFF.

The V and J genes are TRBV28 and TRBJ2-7, with TRBD1 matching 7 bases. From germline, CDR1 is MDHEN and CDR2 SYDVKM. The ends lost 6 bases at V and 1 base at J; junction bases unmatched: 6. This CDR3 is built from 14 residues. The chain's CDR3 is CASRGTVGSYEQYF. For the CDR3, the DNA is TGTGCCAGCAGGGGGACAGTTGGGTCCTACGAGCAGTACTTC.

This sequence joins TRBV5-4 and TRBJ2-2, with D perhaps matching TRBD1 or TRBD2 (5 bases each). The germline V gene encodes CDR1 SGHNT and CDR2 YYREEE (reference sequence). With 7 bases removed from V and 4 bases from J, the gap between germline ends came to 5 bases. The CDR3 is 11 residues long. CDR3 DNA sequence: TGTGCCAGCGGGGGCACCGGGGAGCTGTTTTTT. Translated: CASGGTGELFF.

The genes are TRBV28 and TRBJ2-1; TRBD1 agrees at 7 bases. This CDR3 comprises 14 residues. Germline lookup yields CDR1 MDHEN and CDR2 SYDVKM. V was pared by 8 bases and J by 9 bases, with 13 bases of the junction left unmatched. The CDR3: CASDKTGYLVEQFF. CDR3 nucleotides: TGTGCCAGCGACAAGACAGGGTACCTTGTTGAGCAGTTCTTC.

The chain joins TRBV5-6 to TRBJ2-7; the match to TRBD1 covers 10 bases. The CDR3 is 15 amino acids. Germline assignment: CDR1 SGHDT and CDR2 YYEEEE. The V and J ends lost 1 base and 3 bases, in that order; junction bases with no gene match: 4. In DNA form, the CDR3 reads TGTGCCAGCAGCTTGACCGGGACAGGGGTCTACGAGCAGTACTTC. Protein: CASSLTGTGVYEQYF.

This clone was seen only once. One end of the junction fails to match germline, which may point to a read error. The chain couples TRBV27 to TRBJ1-1, with D unresolved. The CDR3 covers 14 residues. The V gene's germline CDR1 is MNHEY and CDR2 SMNVEV (reference sequence). The CDR3 DNA reads as TGTGCCAGCAATTTACACGGACGGGACACTGAAGCTTTCTTT. Protein product: CASNLHGRDTEAFF.

The V gene is TRBV5-5, the J gene TRBJ2-3, with D tentatively TRBD1 (5 bases). The CDR3 runs to 14 residues. The germline V and J ends were trimmed by 0 bases and 4 bases, with 9 bases remaining between them. Germline CDR1 and CDR2: SGHKS and YYEKEE (reference sequence). CDR3 protein: CASSLVGVADTQYF. In nucleotides, the CDR3 is TGTGCCAGCAGCTTGGTAGGGGTGGCAGATACGCAGTATTTT.

V usage is TRBV28 and J usage is TRBJ2-3; a possible D gene is TRBD2 (6 bases). Per the germline V gene, CDR1 is MDHEN and CDR2 is SYDVKM. The CDR3 length is 13 residues. V lost 5 bases to trimming and J lost 1 base, with 7 bases between them. CDR3: CASSGEGTDTQYF. Written as DNA, the CDR3 is TGTGCCAGCAGTGGGGAGGGCACAGATACGCAGTATTTT.

The rearrangement uses TRBV5-6 and TRBJ1-2; D call uncertain. V dropped 3 bases and J dropped 1 base, with 10 bases sitting between them. CDR3 length equals 14 residues. CDR1 and CDR2 from the germline V gene are SGHDT and YYEEEE. CDR3 region: CASSSPSFNYGYTF. The CDR3 DNA reads as TGTGCCAGCAGCTCACCTAGTTTTAACTATGGCTACACCTTC.

The chain uses TRBV11-2 and TRBJ2-3; D is ambiguous. Trimming stripped 1 base from V and 4 bases from J, with 6 bases between. Germline V lookup: CDR1 SGHAT, CDR2 FQNNGV. The CDR3 runs to 13 residues. CDR3 DNA sequence: TGTGCCAGCAGCTTAGGCGTGGCAGATACGCAGTATTTT. Amino acids: CASSLGVADTQYF. The whole variable domain, remainder taken from reference TRBV11-2 and TRBJ2-3, is EAGVAQSPRYKIIEKRQSVAFWCNPISGHATLYWYQQILGQGPKLLIQFQNNGVVDDSQLPKDRFSAERLKGVDSTLKIQPAKLEDSAVYLCASSLGVADTQYFGPGTRLTVL.

The chain uses TRBV1 and TRBJ2-1. TRBV1 is an annotated pseudogene. The length of the CDR3 is 18 residues. This chain's CDR3 is CTSSQGNREGRHGNEQFF. The CDR3 DNA is TGCACCAGCAGCCAAGGAAATAGGGAAGGGCGACACGGCAATGAGCAGTTCTTC.

V and J are TRBV7-6 and TRBJ2-7; TRBD1 or TRBD2 may be the D gene (6 bases each). The CDR3 has 13 residues. CDR1 and CDR2 from the germline V gene are SGHVS and FNYEAQ. V dropped 5 bases and J dropped 6 bases, with 14 bases sitting between them. The CDR3 sequence: CASSLVKGGEQYF. The CDR3 DNA is TGTGCCAGCAGCCTTGTAAAGGGGGGCGAGCAGTACTTC.

The V call is TRBV25-1, the J call TRBJ2-5, with D possibly being TRBD1 (5 bases). V was shortened by 5 bases and J by 2 bases, with 9 bases between the two germline ends. This CDR3 spans 13 amino acids. CDR1 is MGHDK and CDR2 is SYGVNS in the germline V gene. This chain's CDR3 is CASSMGRQETQYF. For the CDR3, the DNA is TGTGCCAGCAGTATGGGGCGGCAAGAGACCCAGTACTTC.

The chain couples TRBV27 to TRBJ2-7; weak D call: TRBD2 (6 bases). The CDR3 has 18 residues. The V and J ends lost 0 bases and 0 bases respectively, with 18 bases between them. The germline V gene has CDR1 MNHEY and CDR2 SMNVEV (reference sequence). CDR3 sequence reads: CASSLSYLDGGSSYEQYF. DNA for the CDR3: TGTGCCAGCAGTTTATCGTATCTCGACGGGGGAAGCTCCTACGAGCAGTACTTC.

This sequence joins TRBV5-1 and TRBJ2-7; D unresolved. The V and J ends lost 0 bases and 0 bases respectively, with 10 bases between them. The CDR3 has 15 amino acids. Looked up from germline, CDR1 is SGHRS and CDR2 is YFSETQ. The CDR3 nucleotides are TGCGCCAGCAGCTTGGTCGGACGGTACTCCTACGAGCAGTACTTC. Translation gives CASSLVGRYSYEQYF.